These 30 T cell receptor beta chains were sequenced from one sample in a study of T cell responses to AZD1222 COVID-19 vaccine. Profiling relied on immunoSEQ multiplex PCR, and the TCRdb table lists in-frame clones only, not all of them. The table lists about 200,000 clones, 85% to 95% of them singletons. Sequenced material: peripheral blood, taken on day 0 of MenACWY control vaccination. The receptors shown here come from an adult in good health.

The V gene is TRBV4-3, the J gene TRBJ1-6, with a tentative D call TRBD1 (5 bases). Per the germline V gene, CDR1 is LGHNA and CDR2 is YSLEER. V lost 0 bases to trimming and J lost 0 bases, with 15 bases between them. CDR3 size: 19 residues. The CDR3 region has the DNA TGCGCCAGCAGCCAAGATCTGGGACCCAAGAGCTCCTATAATTCACCCCTCCACTTT. It translates to CASSQDLGPKSSYNSPLHF.

This clone was found a few times. CDR3 protein: CSVNIHGRRNEQFF. CDR3 DNA sequence: TGCAGCGTGAACATTCACGGGAGGAGGAATGAGCAGTTCTTC. The chain is built from TRBV29-1 and TRBJ2-1, with 7 bases that match TRBD2. CDR3 length: 14 residues. After removal of 6 bases from V and 7 bases from J, the junction contained 12 bases not matched to a gene. Germline V CDR1 and CDR2: SQVTM, ANQGSEA.

This chain joins TRBV23-1 and TRBJ2-5, with 7 bases that match TRBD1. TRBV23-1 counts as an open reading frame of uncertain function. The V segment lost 3 bases and the J segment 1 base; nucleotides outside the gene matches: 5. The CDR3 is 15 residues long. The CDR3 loop is CASSHAYRGQETQYF. The CDR3 DNA reads as TGCGCCAGCAGTCATGCGTACAGGGGCCAAGAGACCCAGTACTTC.

This chain joins TRBV6-2 or TRBV6-3 and TRBJ2-5, with a weak D call TRBD1 (5 bases). V was shortened by 4 bases and J by 5 bases, with 14 bases between the two germline ends. The CDR3 sequence is 14 residues long. CDR1 MNHEY and CDR2 SVGEGT come from the germline V gene. CDR3 nucleotides: TGTGCCAGCAGTTCCCAGGGCGGTACTGAGACCCAGTACTTC. Protein product: CASSSQGGTETQYF.

This clone has only one observation. This chain joins TRBV7-3 and TRBJ2-1; D is perhaps TRBD2 (6 bases). Deletions cut 2 bases from V and 2 bases from J, with 13 bases between. CDR1 SGHTA and CDR2 FQGTGA come from the germline V gene. CDR3 length equals 16 residues. CDR3 sequence reads: CASSLGRRVPYNEQFF. CDR3 coding DNA: TGTGCCAGCAGCTTAGGCCGGAGGGTCCCCTACAATGAGCAGTTCTTC. Looking up the rest from reference TRBV7-3 and TRBJ2-1 gives the full variable domain: GAGVSQTPSNKVTEKGKYVELRCDPISGHTALYWYRQSLGQGPEFLIYFQGTGAADDSGLPNDRFFAVRPEGSVSTLKIQRTERGDSAVYLCASSLGRRVPYNEQFFGPGTRLTVL.

The rearrangement joins TRBV4-1 to TRBJ1-4, with TRBD1 matching over 8 bases. The CDR3 is 16 amino acids. Germline V lookup: CDR1 MGHRA, CDR2 YSYEKL. The ends lost 1 base at V and 4 bases at J; junction bases unmatched: 5. The CDR3, as DNA: TGCGCCAGCAGCCAAGCAGGGACAGGACGTAATGAAAAACTGTTTTTT. It codes for CASSQAGTGRNEKLFF.

The chain recombines TRBV29-1 with TRBJ1-2; 10 bases are a match to TRBD1. Germline CDR1 is SQVTM and CDR2 is ANQGSEA. Trimming cost V 6 bases and J 6 bases; bases outside gene matches: 10. The CDR3 is 14 amino acids. The CDR3 loop is CSVVPGQGIDGYTF. In nucleotides, the CDR3 is TGCAGCGTAGTCCCGGGACAGGGGATCGATGGCTACACCTTC.

This rearrangement joins TRBV6-5 to TRBJ2-7, with D perhaps matching TRBD1 or TRBD2 (5 bases each). V lost 6 bases and J 0 bases, leaving 9 bases between the germline ends. The length of the CDR3 is 13 residues. CDR1 MNHEY and CDR2 SVGAGI come from the germline V gene. Here the CDR3 reads CASRGPNSYEQYF. CDR3 nucleotide sequence: TGTGCCAGCAGGGGACCTAACTCCTACGAGCAGTACTTC.

This chain uses TRBV15 with TRBJ1-5; no definite D call. CDR3 length: 17 residues. In germline, CDR1 is LNHNV, CDR2 YYDKDF (reference sequence). V was cut by 1 base and J by 1 base, with 14 bases left in between. For the CDR3, the DNA is TGTGCCACCAGCAGAGCAGAAAGGGTTTCGAGCAATCAGCCCCAGCATTTT. Translation gives CATSRAERVSSNQPQHF.

J is TRBJ1-5 and V is TRBV6-2 or TRBV6-3, with D perhaps matching TRBD1 (5 bases). From germline, CDR1 is MNHEY and CDR2 SVGEGT. Trimming removed 6 bases from V and 4 bases from J, with 13 bases in between. This CDR3 has 14 residues. Here the CDR3 reads CASSFRGWNQPQHF. The CDR3 DNA follows: TGTGCCAGCAGCTTTCGGGGGTGGAATCAGCCCCAGCATTTT.

On this clone itself: This same CDR3 is encoded by further DNA sequences in the sample. This chain uses TRBV2 with TRBJ1-1; D is unresolved. Germline V gene data show CDR1 as SNHLY and CDR2 as FYNNEI. This CDR3 spans 12 amino acids. Trimming stripped 4 bases from V and 7 bases from J, with 10 bases between. CDR3 bases: TGTGCCAGCAGTGCGGGCGGCAGTGAAGCTTTCTTT. Translation gives CASSAGGSEAFF.

The chain links TRBV4-3 to TRBJ1-3; 8 bases are shared with TRBD1. The CDR3 sequence is 17 residues long. With V trimmed by 4 bases and J by 0 bases, 8 bases remained unmatched. The V gene's germline CDR1 is LGHNA and CDR2 YSLEER. For the CDR3, the DNA is TGCGCCAGCAGCCGAGAGGGACAGGTCGTCTCTGGAAACACCATATATTTT. Its translation is CASSREGQVVSGNTIYF.

This clone occurred a few times. The chain recombines TRBV7-2 with TRBJ1-1, with 8 bases identical to TRBD1. CDR3 size: 16 residues. Germline CDR1 reads SGHTA; CDR2 reads FQGNSA. V shed 5 bases, J shed 1 base, and the junction held 9 bases outside the gene matches. CDR3 nucleotide sequence: TGTGCCAGCAGCCCACAGGGGGGGATGAAGAACACTGAAGCTTTCTTT. It specifies CASSPQGGMKNTEAFF.

The V call is TRBV7-9, the J call TRBJ1-3, with D unresolved. This CDR3 is built from 14 residues. CDR1 and CDR2 from the germline V gene are SEHNR and FQNEAQ (reference sequence). Trimming cost V 3 bases and J 0 bases, with 6 bases left between them. The CDR3 protein is CASSLRVSGNTIYF. The CDR3 DNA is TGTGCCAGCAGCTTGAGGGTCTCTGGAAACACCATATATTTT.

The J gene is TRBJ1-2, the V gene TRBV13, with D unclear. The CDR3 sequence is 12 residues long. V lost 1 base to trimming and J lost 8 bases, with 8 bases between them. The germline gives CDR1 PRHDT, CDR2 FYEKMQ (reference sequence). CDR3 residues: CASSLEGGGYTF. DNA for the CDR3: TGTGCCAGCAGCTTAGAGGGCGGCGGCTACACCTTC.

The gene calls are TRBV11-2 and TRBJ1-4, with D perhaps matching TRBD1 (6 bases). The V gene lost 5 bases and the J gene lost 6 bases, with 13 bases spanning the gap. The length of the CDR3 is 14 residues. Germline V gene data show CDR1 as SGHAT and CDR2 as FQNNGV. The CDR3 sequence: CASSPGQGHEKLFF. CDR3 DNA: TGTGCCAGCAGCCCCGGCCAGGGGCATGAAAAACTGTTTTTT. Full variable domain (rest looked up from reference TRBV11-2 and TRBJ1-4): EAGVAQSPRYKIIEKRQSVAFWCNPISGHATLYWYQQILGQGPKLLIQFQNNGVVDDSQLPKDRFSAERLKGVDSTLKIQPAKLEDSAVYLCASSPGQGHEKLFFGSGTQLSVL.

This sequence joins TRBV6-6 and TRBJ1-5, with 8 bases matching TRBD1. J was trimmed by 7 bases and V by 2 bases; bases with no gene match: 10. Germline lookup yields CDR1 MNHNY and CDR2 SVGAGI (reference sequence). The CDR3 covers 16 residues. In nucleotides, the CDR3 is TGTGCCAGCAGTTACCGTAATTCAAACAGGGGGCAGCCCCAGCATTTT. Its protein product is CASSYRNSNRGQPQHF.

The J gene is TRBJ2-2, the V gene TRBV5-1, with 14 bases aligning to TRBD2. The germline gives CDR1 SGHRS, CDR2 YFSETQ. Trimming took 4 bases from V and 3 from J; bases not matched to a gene: 8. CDR3 length equals 18 residues. CDR3 coding DNA: TGCGCCAGCAGCCTGGGACTAGCGGGGGTCTCGTACACCGGGGAGCTGTTTTTT. Protein: CASSLGLAGVSYTGELFF.

The chain is built from TRBV3-1 (or the pseudogene TRBV3-2) and TRBJ1-1; no firm D call. V lost 1 base to trimming and J lost 0 bases, with 6 bases between them. The length of the CDR3 is 14 residues. The germline V gene encodes CDR1 LGHDT and CDR2 YNNKEL (reference sequence). CDR3 region: CASSQVTVNTEAFF. CDR3 nucleotide sequence: TGTGCCAGCAGCCAAGTGACCGTGAACACTGAAGCTTTCTTT.

The sample holds a few counts of this clone. The V call is TRBV19, the J call TRBJ2-1, with D maybe TRBD1 (5 bases). Per the germline V gene, CDR1 is LNHDA and CDR2 is SQIVND (reference sequence). With 3 bases removed from V and 6 bases from J, the gap between germline ends came to 6 bases. The CDR3 consists of 12 residues. The CDR3 DNA reads as TGTGCCAGTAGTATCCAGGGCAATGAGCAGTTCTTC. This encodes CASSIQGNEQFF.

The CDR3 is CASSIFSAGPLHF. For the CDR3, the DNA is TGTGCCAGTAGTATATTCTCGGCAGGTCCCCTCCACTTT. The V and J genes are TRBV19 and TRBJ1-6, with D hard to call. Deletions cut 2 bases from V and 13 bases from J, with 12 bases between. This CDR3 contains 13 residues. Germline CDR1 and CDR2: LNHDA and SQIVND (reference sequence).

This sequence joins TRBV13 and TRBJ2-3; perhaps TRBD1 as D (5 bases). V was cut by 4 bases and J by 1 base, with 9 bases left in between. The CDR3 contains 14 residues. Germline V gene data show CDR1 as PRHDT and CDR2 as FYEKMQ (reference sequence). The chain's CDR3 is CASSYLTGTDTQYF. Written as DNA, the CDR3 is TGTGCCAGCAGCTACCTGACAGGCACAGATACGCAGTATTTT.

The J gene is TRBJ1-1, the V gene TRBV7-6; D is perhaps TRBD1 (5 bases). The CDR3 is 19 amino acids. Germline CDR1 SGHVS, CDR2 FNYEAQ. Trimming removed 2 bases from V and 1 base from J, with 23 bases in between. The CDR3 sequence: CASSLTAGGTYGQNTEAFF. In DNA form, the CDR3 reads TGTGCCAGCAGCTTAACCGCCGGAGGGACTTACGGCCAGAACACTGAAGCTTTCTTT.

The chain employs TRBV2 and TRBJ2-1; 9 bases agree with TRBD2. This CDR3 is 15 amino acids long. V shed 6 bases and J 8 bases; nucleotides not matched to a gene: 11. Germline V gene data show CDR1 as SNHLY and CDR2 as FYNNEI. This chain's CDR3 is CASRAAGGPWDEQFF. In nucleotides, the CDR3 is TGTGCCAGCAGAGCCGCGGGGGGGCCTTGGGATGAGCAGTTCTTC.

The chain uses TRBV5-4 and TRBJ1-3, with 8 bases fitting TRBD1. The J segment lost 3 bases and the V segment lost 0 bases, leaving 8 bases of the junction unmatched. The germline V gene encodes CDR1 SGHNT and CDR2 YYREEE (reference sequence). The CDR3 has 17 residues. In DNA form, the CDR3 reads TGTGCCAGCAGCTTGGCTAAGTCCGGGACAGGTGGAAACACCATATATTTT. Its protein product is CASSLAKSGTGGNTIYF.

This chain links TRBV23-1 with TRBJ1-1; possible D gene TRBD1, 5 bases. TRBV23-1 is classed as an ORF, of uncertain function. The CDR3 has 15 residues. Trimming removed 2 bases from V and 4 bases from J, with 14 bases in between. The chain's CDR3 is CASSQHAGPFTEAFF. The CDR3 DNA follows: TGCGCCAGCAGTCAACACGCGGGACCTTTCACTGAAGCTTTCTTT.

The J gene is TRBJ2-1, the V gene TRBV10-3; D is undetermined. CDR3 length: 13 amino acids. Germline V gene sequence: CDR1 ENHRY, CDR2 SYGVKD. The V gene lost 6 bases and the J gene lost 7 bases, with 13 bases spanning the gap. In DNA, the CDR3 is TGTGCCATCAGCCCGGACGGAAGGAATGAGCAGTTCTTC. Translated, it gives CAISPDGRNEQFF.

V and J are TRBV6-2 or TRBV6-3 and TRBJ1-2; the D is unclear. CDR3 size: 10 residues. The V gene's germline CDR1 is MNHEY and CDR2 SVGEGT. V lost 4 bases and J lost 8, with 5 bases in between. CDR3 amino acids: CASSSGGYTF. CDR3 nucleotides: TGTGCCAGCAGTTCCGGGGGCTACACCTTC.

V is TRBV29-1 and J is TRBJ1-1; TRBD1 agrees at 9 bases. Looked up from germline, CDR1 is SQVTM and CDR2 is ANQGSEA. The CDR3 is 15 amino acids. The V and J ends lost 7 bases and 0 bases, in that order; junction bases with no gene match: 9. CDR3 loop: CSAFGTGSMNTEAFF. Written as DNA, the CDR3 is TGCAGCGCTTTCGGGACAGGGAGCATGAACACTGAAGCTTTCTTT.

This sequence joins TRBV18 and TRBJ1-2; TRBD1 is a possible D gene (6 bases). The germline V gene encodes CDR1 KGHSH and CDR2 LQKENI. The V end lost 2 bases, the J end lost 4 bases, and 14 bases lay between the germline ends. CDR3 length: 15 residues. The CDR3 loop is CASSPDRWGPYGYTF. The CDR3 bases are TGTGCCAGCTCACCAGACAGGTGGGGGCCCTATGGCTACACCTTC.